These T cell receptor beta chains were read from a single sample in a study of technical replicates of blood from a handful of donors. The assay was immunoSEQ multiplex PCR, and TCRdb's table has in-frame clones only and misses some. Among about 80,000 clones listed, 70% to 90% were seen once. Sequencing was carried out using PBMCs. The receptors here all came from a human donor in good health. Some clones in this sample may be carry-over from other donors' samples. CDR3s include the opening cysteine and the closing phenylalanine or tryptophan. D genes are given only for firm matches. Part of the rows lack a size; the others show once, few, many or a class for expanded clones.

D	J	V	size	DNA	CDR3
.	TRBJ1-5	TRBV7-2	.	TGTGCCAGCAGCTTATATCAAGGGAGGGGCAATCAGCCCCAGCATTTT	CASSLYQGRGNQPQHF
.	TRBJ2-3	TRBV11-3	.	TGTGCCAGCAGCCTAACTCGCGGCACAGATACGCAGTATTTT	CASSLTRGTDTQYF
TRBD2	TRBJ2-1	TRBV7-8	.	TGTGCCAGCAGCTTTGGGACTAGCGGGAGCTCCTACAATGAGCAGTTCTTC	CASSFGTSGSSYNEQFF
.	TRBJ2-1	TRBV7-8	.	TGTGCCAGCCACCGTAGGGGAGGCAACAATGAGCAGCTCTTC	CASHRRGGNNEQLF
TRBD1	TRBJ1-2	TRBV30	.	TGTGCCTGGAGATGGACAGGAGCCTATGGCTACACCTTC	CAWRWTGAYGYTF
.	TRBJ1-1	TRBV28	.	TGTGCCAGCAGTTACGGGACTTGGGTGGGAGCCATGAACACTGAAGCTTTCTTT	CASSYGTWVGAMNTEAFF
TRBD1	TRBJ2-7	TRBV28	.	TGTGCCAGCGCCGGGACAGGACACTACGAGCAGTACTTC	CASAGTGHYEQYF
.	TRBJ1-2	TRBV14	once	TGTGCCCGCGGGGGGTGGGGTAACTATGGCTACACCTTC	CARGGWGNYGYTF
TRBD2	TRBJ2-7	TRBV23-1	once	TGCGCCAGCACCGGGGGGGGCAGTCACTACGAGCAGTACTTC	CASTGGGSHYEQYF
TRBD2	TRBJ2-7	TRBV11-2	.	TGTGCCAGCAGCTTAGAGGGTGGGAGGGCCGCCGAGCAGTACTTC	CASSLEGGRAAEQYF
.	TRBJ1-5	TRBV18	medium-sized	TGTGCCAGCTCACCCCCAGGAGGGGTAGATCAGCCCCAGCATTTT	CASSPPGGVDQPQHF
TRBD1	TRBJ1-1	TRBV19	.	TGTGCCAGTAGTTGGGACAGGGACACTGAAGCTTTCTTT	CASSWDRDTEAFF
.	TRBJ2-5	TRBV14	.	TGTGCCAGCGCAGGAACAGCGACCCAGTACTTC	CASAGTATQYF
TRBD1	TRBJ1-4	TRBV7-9	.	TGTGCCAGCAGCTTTTCAGGCCTTAGAAGGACAGGGGAAGGAGAAAAACTGTTTTTT	CASSFSGLRRTGEGEKLFF
TRBD2	TRBJ2-1	TRBV5-4	.	TGTGCCAGCAGCTTGGTTGCGGGAGTAGGAAGTGAGCAGTTCTTC	CASSLVAGVGSEQFF
TRBD2	TRBJ2-7	TRBV5-4	.	TGTGCCAGCTCGCAAACCGGGGGGTATAGGTACGAGCAGTACTTC	CASSQTGGYRYEQYF
TRBD2	TRBJ2-3	TRBV7-2	.	TGTGCCACCCGATCTAGCGGGGGGTCCCCAGATACGCAGTATTTT	CATRSSGGSPDTQYF
.	TRBJ1-4	TRBV7-2	few	TGTGCCAGCAGCTTAATGCGGGGGCAAGGGGAAAAACTGTTTTTT	CASSLMRGQGEKLFF
TRBD2	TRBJ2-1	TRBV7-9	.	TGTGCCAGCAGCGCAGGAAAGCTAGCGGGAGGGCTGGCCTACAATGAGCAGTTCTTC	CASSAGKLAGGLAYNEQFF
.	TRBJ1-2	TRBV4-2	.	TGTGCCAGCAGCCCCACGGGGGGTGACTATGGCTACACCTTC	CASSPTGGDYGYTF
TRBD1	TRBJ1-1	TRBV18	.	TGTGCCAGCTCAGGGATAGACAGGGGAGAAGCTTTCTTT	CASSGIDRGEAFF
.	TRBJ2-1	TRBV19	.	TGTGCCAGTAGTATTAAAGGGGGCAATGAGCAGTTCTTC	CASSIKGGNEQFF
TRBD1	TRBJ2-2	TRBV7-4	.	TGTGCCAGCAGCTTCAGGGACAGGGTTCGGTCCGGGGAGCTGTTTTTT	CASSFRDRVRSGELFF
TRBD2	TRBJ2-7	TRBV7-2	.	TGTGCCAGCAGCTTAGACGGGAGGGCCTACGAGCAGTACTTC	CASSLDGRAYEQYF
.	TRBJ2-7	TRBV15	.	TGTGCCACCAGCAGAGAATTGGGGGGAACCTACGAGCAGTACTTC	CATSRELGGTYEQYF
.	TRBJ2-5	TRBV5-5	.	TGTGCCAGCAGCTCCGTGGTGGTGAGGCAAGAGACCCAGTACTTC	CASSSVVVRQETQYF
TRBD2	TRBJ2-1	TRBV15	.	TGTGCCACCGGGACTAGTTCCTACAATGAGCAGTTCTTC	CATGTSSYNEQFF
.	TRBJ2-7	TRBV6-1	.	TGTGCCAGCAGTGAAGCGCTGGAGGCCGAGCAGTACTTC	CASSEALEAEQYF
.	TRBJ2-3	TRBV5-1	.	TGCGCCAGCAGCTTGATCACAGGAGGCACAGATACGCAGTATTTT	CASSLITGGTDTQYF
.	TRBJ1-2	TRBV5-1	few	TGCGCCAGCAGCTTGGGCGGCCGGCGGAACTATGGCTACACCTTC	CASSLGGRRNYGYTF
.	TRBJ2-4	TRBV11-2	.	TGTGCCAGCAGCTTGCTCGGTGGGGCAAACATTCAGTACTTC	CASSLLGGANIQYF
.	TRBJ2-1	TRBV7-2	once	TGTGCCAGCAGCTTATCTTTTGGCGGTGAGCAGTTCTTC	CASSLSFGGEQFF
TRBD2	TRBJ2-1	TRBV19	once	TGTGCCAGTAGTTCGCCGGGACTAGTCTTTAATGAGCAGTTCTTC	CASSSPGLVFNEQFF
TRBD2	TRBJ2-2	TRBV30	.	TGTGCCTGCCGGCCGGGACTAGCGGTAAACACCGGGGAGCTGTTTTTT	CACRPGLAVNTGELFF
.	TRBJ2-3	TRBV2	.	TGTGCCAGCAAGGGGGAGAGTACGCAGTATTTT	CASKGESTQYF